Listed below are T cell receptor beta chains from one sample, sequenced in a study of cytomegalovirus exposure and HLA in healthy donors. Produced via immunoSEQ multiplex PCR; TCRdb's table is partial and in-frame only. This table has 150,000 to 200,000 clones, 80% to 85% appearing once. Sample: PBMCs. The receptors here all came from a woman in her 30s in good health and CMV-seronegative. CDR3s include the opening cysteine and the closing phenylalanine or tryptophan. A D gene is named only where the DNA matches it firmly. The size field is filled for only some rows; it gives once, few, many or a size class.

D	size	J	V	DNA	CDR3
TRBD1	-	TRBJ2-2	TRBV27	TGTGCCAGCAGTTTATACCGGACAGGGGGCTTCGGGGAGCTGTTTTTT	CASSLYRTGGFGELFF
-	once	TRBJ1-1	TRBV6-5	TGTGCCAGCAGACAGGGCAGGGGGAACACTGAAGCTTTCTTT	CASRQGRGNTEAFF
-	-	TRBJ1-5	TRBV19	TGTGCCACCGGGGGGGGGCAGGATCAGCCCCAGCATTTT	CATGGGQDQPQHF
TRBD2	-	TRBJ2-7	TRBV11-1	TGTGCCAGCAGCCCGGGACTAGCCTACGAGCAGTACTTC	CASSPGLAYEQYF
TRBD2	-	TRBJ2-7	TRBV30	TGTGCCTGGTCCAGCGGGGGGGGCAGCTACGAGCAGTACTTC	CAWSSGGGSYEQYF
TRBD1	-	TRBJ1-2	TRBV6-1	TGTGCCAGCAGTCAGGGGGTCTATGGCTACACCTTC	CASSQGVYGYTF
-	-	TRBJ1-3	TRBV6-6	TGTGCCAGCAGTTACTCGAGAGGGTACGGAAACACCATATATTTT	CASSYSRGYGNTIYF
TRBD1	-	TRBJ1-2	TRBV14	TGTGCCAGCAGCCGGCAGGGGGCTGGAGGCTACACCTTC	CASSRQGAGGYTF
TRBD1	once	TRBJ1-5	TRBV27	TGTGCCAGCAGTCAGGCAGGACAGGGGAATCAGCCCCAGCATTTT	CASSQAGQGNQPQHF
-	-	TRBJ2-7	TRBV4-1	TGCGCCAGCAGCCAACCTACCGGAGGGCACTACGAGCAGTACTTC	CASSQPTGGHYEQYF
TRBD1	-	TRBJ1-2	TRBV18	TGTGCCAGCTCCCCAACGCGGCAGGGGGAGTATGGCTACACCTTC	CASSPTRQGEYGYTF
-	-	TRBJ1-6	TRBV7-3	TGTGCCAGCAGCTCAATCCCCGGGGGTTCACCCCTCCACTTT	CASSSIPGGSPLHF
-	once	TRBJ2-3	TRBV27	TGTGCCAGCTCTCCTCGTCGAGGGATCAACACAGATACGCAGTATTTT	CASSPRRGINTDTQYF
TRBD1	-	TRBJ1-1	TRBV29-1	TGCAGCGTTGAGTCGTTTACAGGGGGCCTGGGGAACACTGAAGCTTTCTTT	CSVESFTGGLGNTEAFF